This TCR beta chain derives from a study of blood T cells in healthy people across ages. A second PCR, run for roughly 7 to 12 cycles, used a sample-barcoded 5' primer plus a J-beta primer mix. TCRdb used MiXCR to reprocess the 5' RACE reads, holding one entry per CDR3 protein. Among hundreds of thousands of distinct CDR3 sequences listed, 49% were seen once. Comments on this clonotype: The junction departs from germline at one end; a sequencing error may be responsible.

The CDR3 has 14 residues. Germline loops: CDR1 SGDLS, CDR2 YYNGEE. The V and J genes are TRBV9 and TRBJ2-7, with D possibly TRBD1 on 5 matching bases. The end of the DNA is better explained by TRBJ2-5, so the J call may be wrong. The receptor was derived from a woman between 55 and 75 years old in good health. Sequences were obtained from blood. The CDR3 sequence: CVSSVEQEIETQYF. CDR3 nucleotides: TGTGTCAGCAGCGTAGAACAGGAAATCGAGACCCAGTACTTC.